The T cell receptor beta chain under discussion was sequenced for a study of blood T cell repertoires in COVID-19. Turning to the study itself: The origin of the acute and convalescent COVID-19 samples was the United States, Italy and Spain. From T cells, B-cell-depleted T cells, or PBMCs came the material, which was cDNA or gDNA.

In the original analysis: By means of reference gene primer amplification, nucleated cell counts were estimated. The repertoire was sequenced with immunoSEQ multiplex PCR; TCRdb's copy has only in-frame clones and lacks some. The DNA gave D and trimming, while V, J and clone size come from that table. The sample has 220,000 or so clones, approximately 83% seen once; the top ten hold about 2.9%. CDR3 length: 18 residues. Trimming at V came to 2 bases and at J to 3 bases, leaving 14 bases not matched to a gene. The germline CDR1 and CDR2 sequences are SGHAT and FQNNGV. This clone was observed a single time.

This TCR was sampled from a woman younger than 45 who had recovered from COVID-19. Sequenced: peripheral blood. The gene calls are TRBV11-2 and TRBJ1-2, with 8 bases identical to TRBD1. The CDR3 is CASSLKGTGTGPDYGYTF. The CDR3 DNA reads TGTGCCAGCAGCTTAAAGGGGACTGGGACAGGACCCGACTATGGCTACACCTTC. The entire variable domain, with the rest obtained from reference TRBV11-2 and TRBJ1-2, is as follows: EAGVAQSPRYKIIEKRQSVAFWCNPISGHATLYWYQQILGQGPKLLIQFQNNGVVDDSQLPKDRFSAERLKGVDSTLKIQPAKLEDSAVYLCASSLKGTGTGPDYGYTFGSGTRLTVV.